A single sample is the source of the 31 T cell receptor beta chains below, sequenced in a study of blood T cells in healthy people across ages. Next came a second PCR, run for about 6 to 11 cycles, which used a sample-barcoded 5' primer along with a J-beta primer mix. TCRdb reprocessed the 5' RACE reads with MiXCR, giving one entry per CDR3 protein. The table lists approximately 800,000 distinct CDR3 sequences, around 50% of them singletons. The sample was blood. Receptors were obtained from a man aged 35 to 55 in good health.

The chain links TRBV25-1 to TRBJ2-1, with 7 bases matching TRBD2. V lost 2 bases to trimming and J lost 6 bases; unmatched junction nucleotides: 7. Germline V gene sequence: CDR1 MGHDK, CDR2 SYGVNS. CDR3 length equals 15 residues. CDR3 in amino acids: CASSEGGTTSNEQFF. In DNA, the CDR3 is TGTGCCAGCAGTGAAGGCGGGACTACATCCAATGAGCAGTTCTTC. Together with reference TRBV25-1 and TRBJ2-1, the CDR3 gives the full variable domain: EADIYQTPRYLVIGTGKKITLECSQTMGHDKMYWYQQDPGMELHLIHYSYGVNSTEKGDLSSESTVSRIRTEHFPLTLESARPSHTSQYLCASSEGGTTSNEQFFGPGTRLTVL.

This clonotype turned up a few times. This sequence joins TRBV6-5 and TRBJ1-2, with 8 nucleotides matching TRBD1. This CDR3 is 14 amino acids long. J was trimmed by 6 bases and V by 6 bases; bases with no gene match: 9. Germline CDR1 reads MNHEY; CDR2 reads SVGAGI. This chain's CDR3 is CASSPGQGRNGYTF. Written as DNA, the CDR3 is TGTGCCAGCAGCCCCGGACAGGGCCGCAATGGCTACACCTTC.

CDR3 in DNA: TGTGCCAGCAGTGCAATAAGAGGGACAGGGCCCACCTACGAGCAGTACTTC. This sequence encodes CASSAIRGTGPTYEQYF. The V and J genes are TRBV27 and TRBJ2-7; 9 positions agree with TRBD1. The V gene's germline CDR1 is MNHEY and CDR2 SMNVEV (reference sequence). The CDR3 extends over 17 amino acids. Unmatched junction bases numbered 13, after V lost 5 bases and J lost 2 bases.

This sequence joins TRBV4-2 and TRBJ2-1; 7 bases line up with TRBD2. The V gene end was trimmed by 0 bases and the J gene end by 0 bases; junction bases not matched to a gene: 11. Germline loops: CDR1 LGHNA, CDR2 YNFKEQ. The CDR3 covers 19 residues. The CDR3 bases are TGTGCCAGCAGCCAAGATGGTAGCGGGCTCCCCAGCTCCTACAATGAGCAGTTCTTC. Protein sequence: CASSQDGSGLPSSYNEQFF.

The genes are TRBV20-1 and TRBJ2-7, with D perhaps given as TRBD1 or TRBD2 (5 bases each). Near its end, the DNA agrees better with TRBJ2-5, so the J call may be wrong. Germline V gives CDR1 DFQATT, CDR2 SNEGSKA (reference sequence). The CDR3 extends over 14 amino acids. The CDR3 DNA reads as TGCAGTGCTAGACGGGACCTTGGGTTGGAGACCCAGTACTTC. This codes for CSARRDLGLETQYF.

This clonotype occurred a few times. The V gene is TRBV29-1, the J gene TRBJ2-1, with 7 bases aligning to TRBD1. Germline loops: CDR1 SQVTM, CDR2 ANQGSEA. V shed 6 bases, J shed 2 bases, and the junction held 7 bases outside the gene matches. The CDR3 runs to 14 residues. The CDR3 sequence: CSVIPDRAYNEQFF. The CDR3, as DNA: TGCAGCGTGATCCCCGACAGGGCCTACAATGAGCAGTTCTTC.

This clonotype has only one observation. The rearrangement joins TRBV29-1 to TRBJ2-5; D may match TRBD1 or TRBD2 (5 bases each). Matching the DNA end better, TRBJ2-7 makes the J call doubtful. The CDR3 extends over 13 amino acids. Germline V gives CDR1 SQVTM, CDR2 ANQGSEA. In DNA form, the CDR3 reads TGCAGCGTGGGTTTTGGGACGGTTTACGAGCAGTACTTC. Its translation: CSVGFGTVYEQYF.

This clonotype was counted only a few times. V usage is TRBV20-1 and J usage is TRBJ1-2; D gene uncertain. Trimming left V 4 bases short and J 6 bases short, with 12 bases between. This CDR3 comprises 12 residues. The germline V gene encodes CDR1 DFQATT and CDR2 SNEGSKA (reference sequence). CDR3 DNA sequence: TGCAGTGCTACCCAACAGAGGGATGGCTACACCTTC. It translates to CSATQQRDGYTF.

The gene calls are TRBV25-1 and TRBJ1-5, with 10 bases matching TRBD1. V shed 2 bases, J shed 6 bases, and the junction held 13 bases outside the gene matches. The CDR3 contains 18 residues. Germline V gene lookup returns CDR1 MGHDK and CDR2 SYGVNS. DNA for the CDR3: TGTGCCAGCAGTGAACGCCCCGAGACAGGGGGCGCAGGTCAGCCCCAGCATTTT. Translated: CASSERPETGGAGQPQHF. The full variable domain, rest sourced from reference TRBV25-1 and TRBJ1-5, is EADIYQTPRYLVIGTGKKITLECSQTMGHDKMYWYQQDPGMELHLIHYSYGVNSTEKGDLSSESTVSRIRTEHFPLTLESARPSHTSQYLCASSERPETGGAGQPQHFGDGTRLSIL.

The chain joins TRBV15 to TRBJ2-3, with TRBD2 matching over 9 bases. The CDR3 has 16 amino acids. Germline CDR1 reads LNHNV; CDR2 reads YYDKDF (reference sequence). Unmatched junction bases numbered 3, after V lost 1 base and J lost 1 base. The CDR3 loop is CATSRVPSGGTDTQYF. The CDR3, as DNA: TGTGCCACCAGCAGAGTCCCTAGCGGGGGCACAGATACGCAGTATTTT. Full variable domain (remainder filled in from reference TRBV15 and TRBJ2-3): DAMVIQNPRYQVTQFGKPVTLSCSQTLNHNVMYWYQQKSSQAPKLLFHYYDKDFNNEADTPDNFQSRRPNTSFCFLDIRSPGLGDTAMYLCATSRVPSGGTDTQYFGPGTRLTVL.

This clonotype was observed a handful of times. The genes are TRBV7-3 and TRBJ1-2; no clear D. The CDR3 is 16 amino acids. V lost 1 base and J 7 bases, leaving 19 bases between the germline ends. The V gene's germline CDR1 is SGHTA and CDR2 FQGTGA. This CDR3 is CASSLISGTPMSGYTF. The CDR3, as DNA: TGTGCCAGCAGCTTAATCTCCGGCACCCCGATGAGTGGCTACACCTTC.

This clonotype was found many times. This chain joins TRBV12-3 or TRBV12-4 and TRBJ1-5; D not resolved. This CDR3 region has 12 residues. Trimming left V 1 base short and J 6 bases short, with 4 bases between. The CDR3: CASSLGPQPQHF. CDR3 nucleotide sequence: TGTGCCAGCAGTTTAGGTCCTCAGCCCCAGCATTTT.

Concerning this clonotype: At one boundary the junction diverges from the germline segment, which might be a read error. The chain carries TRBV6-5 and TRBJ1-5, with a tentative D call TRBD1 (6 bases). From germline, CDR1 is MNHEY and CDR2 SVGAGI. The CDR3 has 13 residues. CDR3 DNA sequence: TGTGCCAGCAGTACAGGGTTGAACCAGCCCCGGCATTTT. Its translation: CASSTGLNQPRHF.

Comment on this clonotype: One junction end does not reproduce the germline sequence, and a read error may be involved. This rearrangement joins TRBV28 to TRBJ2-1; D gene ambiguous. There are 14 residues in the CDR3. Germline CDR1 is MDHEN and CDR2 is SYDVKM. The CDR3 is CASSFAGASNEQFF. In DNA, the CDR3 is TGTGCCAGCAGTTTTGCAGGAGCGAGCAATGAGCAGTTTTTC.

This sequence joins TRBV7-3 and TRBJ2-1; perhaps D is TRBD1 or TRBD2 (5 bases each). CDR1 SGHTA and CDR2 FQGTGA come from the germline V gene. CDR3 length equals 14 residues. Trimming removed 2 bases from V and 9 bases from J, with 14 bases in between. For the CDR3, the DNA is TGTGCCAGCAGCTTAGAGTTAGCAGGGAGTGAGCAGTTCTTC. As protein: CASSLELAGSEQFF.

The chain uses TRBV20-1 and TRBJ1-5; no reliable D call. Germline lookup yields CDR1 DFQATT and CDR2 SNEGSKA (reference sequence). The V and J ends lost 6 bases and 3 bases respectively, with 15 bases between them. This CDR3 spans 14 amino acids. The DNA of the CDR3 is TGCAGTGCCAAACCGGGAGGACCCAATCAGCCCCAGCATTTT. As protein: CSAKPGGPNQPQHF.

The CDR3 reads CASSQERTSGSVVKNIQYF. The CDR3 DNA is TGCGCCAGCAGCCAAGAGAGGACTAGCGGGAGTGTGGTCAAAAACATTCAGTACTTC. J is TRBJ2-4 and V is TRBV4-3; 13 bases agree with TRBD2. Looked up from germline, CDR1 is LGHNA and CDR2 is YSLEER. V lost 0 bases, J lost 3 bases, and 8 bases stayed unmatched. The length of the CDR3 is 19 residues.

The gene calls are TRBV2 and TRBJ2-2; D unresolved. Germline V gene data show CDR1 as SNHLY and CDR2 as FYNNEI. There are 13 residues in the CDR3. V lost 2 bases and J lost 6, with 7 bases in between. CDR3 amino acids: CASSERRPGELFF. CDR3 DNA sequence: TGTGCCAGCAGTGAAAGGCGGCCCGGGGAGCTGTTTTTT.

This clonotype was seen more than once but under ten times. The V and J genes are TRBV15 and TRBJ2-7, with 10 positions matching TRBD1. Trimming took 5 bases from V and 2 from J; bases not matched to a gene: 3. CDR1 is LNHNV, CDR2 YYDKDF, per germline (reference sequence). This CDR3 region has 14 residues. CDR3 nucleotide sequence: TGTGCCACCAGCCTAGACAGGGGGCCCTACGAGCAGTACTTC. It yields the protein CATSLDRGPYEQYF.

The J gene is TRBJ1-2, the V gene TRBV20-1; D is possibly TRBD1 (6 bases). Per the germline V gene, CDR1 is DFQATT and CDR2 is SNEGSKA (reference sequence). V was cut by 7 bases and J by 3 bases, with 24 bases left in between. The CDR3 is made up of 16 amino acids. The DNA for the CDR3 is TGCAGTGGCGCTAAGGGGGACGAGGATACCTACTATGGCTACACCTTC. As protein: CSGAKGDEDTYYGYTF.

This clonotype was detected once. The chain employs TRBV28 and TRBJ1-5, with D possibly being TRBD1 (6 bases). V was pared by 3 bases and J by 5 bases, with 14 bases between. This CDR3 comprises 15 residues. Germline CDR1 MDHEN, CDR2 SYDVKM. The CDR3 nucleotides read TGTGCCAGCAGTTTGATAGGGGGTGGTCATCAGCCCCAGCATTTT. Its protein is CASSLIGGGHQPQHF.

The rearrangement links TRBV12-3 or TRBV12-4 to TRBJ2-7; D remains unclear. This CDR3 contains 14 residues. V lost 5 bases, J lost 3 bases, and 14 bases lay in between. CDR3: CASSEETGYYEQYF. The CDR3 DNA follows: TGTGCCAGCAGTGAGGAGACTGGGTACTACGAGCAGTACTTC.

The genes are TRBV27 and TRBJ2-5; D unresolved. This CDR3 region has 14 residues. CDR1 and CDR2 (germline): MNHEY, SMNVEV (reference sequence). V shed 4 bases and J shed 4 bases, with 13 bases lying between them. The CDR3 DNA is TGTGCCAGCAGTTCTCCCCTTCGTTTAGAGACCCAGTACTTC. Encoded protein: CASSSPLRLETQYF.

CDR3 sequence reads: CASKRSNQPQHF. The CDR3 region has the DNA TGTGCCAGCAAACGGAGCAATCAGCCCCAGCATTTT. J is TRBJ1-5 and V is TRBV6-2 or TRBV6-3, with D hard to call. The CDR3 has 12 residues. From germline, CDR1 is MNHEY and CDR2 SVGEGT. V was pared by 7 bases and J by 1 base, with 5 bases between.

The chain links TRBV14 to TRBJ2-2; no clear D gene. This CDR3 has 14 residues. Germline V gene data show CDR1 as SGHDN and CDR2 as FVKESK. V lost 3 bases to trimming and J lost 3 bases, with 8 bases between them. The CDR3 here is CASSHLPHTGELFF. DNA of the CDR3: TGTGCCAGCAGCCACCTACCCCACACCGGGGAGCTGTTTTTT.

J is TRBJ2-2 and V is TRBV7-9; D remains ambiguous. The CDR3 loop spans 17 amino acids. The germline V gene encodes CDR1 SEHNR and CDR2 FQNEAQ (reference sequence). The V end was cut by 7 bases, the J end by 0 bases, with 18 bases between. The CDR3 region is CASNARKGRTNTGELFF. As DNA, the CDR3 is TGTGCCAGCAACGCGAGGAAAGGCAGGACGAACACCGGGGAGCTGTTTTTT.

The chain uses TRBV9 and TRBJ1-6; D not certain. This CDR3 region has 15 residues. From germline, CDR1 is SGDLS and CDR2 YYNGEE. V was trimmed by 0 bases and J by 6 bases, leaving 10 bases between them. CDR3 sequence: CASSVGVEPNSPLHF. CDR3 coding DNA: TGTGCCAGCAGCGTAGGGGTAGAACCTAATTCACCCCTCCACTTT.

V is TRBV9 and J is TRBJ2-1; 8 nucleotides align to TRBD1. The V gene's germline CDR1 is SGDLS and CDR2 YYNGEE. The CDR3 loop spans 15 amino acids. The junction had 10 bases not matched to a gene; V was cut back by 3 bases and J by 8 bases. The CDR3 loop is CASSAGQGLVDEQFF. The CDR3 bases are TGTGCCAGCAGCGCCGGACAGGGATTGGTGGATGAGCAGTTCTTC.

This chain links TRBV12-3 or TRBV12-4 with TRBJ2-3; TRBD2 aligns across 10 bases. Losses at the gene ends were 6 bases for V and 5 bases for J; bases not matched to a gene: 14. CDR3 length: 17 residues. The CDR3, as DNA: TGTGCCAGCAGCCGTCCGGGGCTAGCGGGGGCGGAAGATACGCAGTATTTT. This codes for CASSRPGLAGAEDTQYF.

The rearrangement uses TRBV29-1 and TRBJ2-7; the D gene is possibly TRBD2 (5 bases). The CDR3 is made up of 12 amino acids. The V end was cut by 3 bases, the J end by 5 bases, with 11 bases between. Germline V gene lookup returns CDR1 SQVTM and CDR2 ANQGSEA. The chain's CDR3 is CSVETSGNEQYF. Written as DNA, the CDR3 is TGCAGCGTTGAGACTTCCGGGAACGAGCAGTACTTC.

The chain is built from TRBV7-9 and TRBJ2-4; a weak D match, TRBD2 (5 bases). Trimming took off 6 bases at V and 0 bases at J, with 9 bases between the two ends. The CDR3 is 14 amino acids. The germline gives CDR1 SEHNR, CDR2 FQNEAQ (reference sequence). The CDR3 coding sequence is TGTGCCAGCAGACCAGGACTAGCCAAAAACATTCAGTACTTC. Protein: CASRPGLAKNIQYF.